The sequence of this TCR beta chain was determined in a study of cytomegalovirus exposure and HLA in healthy donors. This CDR3 spans 13 amino acids. Per germline, CDR1 MNHEY and CDR2 SVGAGI. V lost 2 bases and J lost 10, with 15 bases in between. This clone was detected only a few times. The antigen is not known. Whole-study results and caveats: Analysis performed later showed TCR beta chains linked to HLA being more clonally expanded than equally common others.

Primers: 60 Vbeta forward and 13 Jbeta reverse. TCRdb keeps only in-frame clones here, not all; method: immunoSEQ multiplex PCR. Of around 90,000 clones in the sample, approximately 60% were seen once. What was sequenced was PBMCs. This chain joins TRBV6-5 and TRBJ2-7, with D perhaps TRBD2 (5 bases). The clonotype originates from a woman in her 50s in good health and CMV-seropositive. The CDR3 loop reads CASSYGRTGDQYF. The DNA of the CDR3 is TGTGCCAGCAGTTACGGTCGGACCGGGGATCAGTACTTC.